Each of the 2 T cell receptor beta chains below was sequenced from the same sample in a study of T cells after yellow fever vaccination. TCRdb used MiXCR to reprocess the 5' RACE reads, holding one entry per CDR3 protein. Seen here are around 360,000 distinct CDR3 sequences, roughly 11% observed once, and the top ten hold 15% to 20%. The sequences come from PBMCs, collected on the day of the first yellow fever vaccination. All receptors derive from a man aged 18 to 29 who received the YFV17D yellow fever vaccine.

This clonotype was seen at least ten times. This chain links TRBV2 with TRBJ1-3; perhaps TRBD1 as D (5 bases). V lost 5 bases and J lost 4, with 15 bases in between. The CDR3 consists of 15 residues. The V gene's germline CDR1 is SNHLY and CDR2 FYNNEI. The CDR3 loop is CASSRDSYAGNTIYF. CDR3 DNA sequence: TGTGCCAGCAGTCGAGACAGTTATGCAGGAAACACCATATATTTT.

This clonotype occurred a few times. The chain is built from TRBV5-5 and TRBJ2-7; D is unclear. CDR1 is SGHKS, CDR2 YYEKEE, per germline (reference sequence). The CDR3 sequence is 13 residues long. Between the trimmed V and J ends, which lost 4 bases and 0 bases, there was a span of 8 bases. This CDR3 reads CASSPGFSYEQYF. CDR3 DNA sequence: TGTGCCAGCAGCCCCGGGTTCTCCTACGAGCAGTACTTC. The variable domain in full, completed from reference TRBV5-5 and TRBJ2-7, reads DAGVTQSPTHLIKTRGQQVTLRCSPISGHKSVSWYQQVLGQGPQFIFQYYEKEERGRGNFPDRFSARQFPNYSSELNVNALLLGDSALYLCASSPGFSYEQYFGPGTRLTVT.